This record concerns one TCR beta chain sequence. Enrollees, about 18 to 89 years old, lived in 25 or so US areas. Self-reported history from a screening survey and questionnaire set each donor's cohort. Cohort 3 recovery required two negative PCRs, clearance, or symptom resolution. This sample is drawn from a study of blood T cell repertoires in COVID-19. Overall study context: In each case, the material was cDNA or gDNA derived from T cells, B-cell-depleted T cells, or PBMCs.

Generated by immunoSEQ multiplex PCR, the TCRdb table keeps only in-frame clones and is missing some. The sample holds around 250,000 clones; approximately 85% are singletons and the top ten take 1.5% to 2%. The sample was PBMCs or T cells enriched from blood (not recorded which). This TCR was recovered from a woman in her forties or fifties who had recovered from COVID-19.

Here the CDR3 reads CASSLSGAAFEQYF. Written as DNA, the CDR3 is TGTGCCAGCAGTTTATCAGGGGCGGCATTCGAGCAGTACTTC. V gene TRBV27 combines with J gene TRBJ2-7, with a weak D call TRBD1 (5 bases). Trimming removed 0 bases at V and 6 bases at J, with 12 bases between. The CDR3 length is 14 residues. Germline CDR1 is MNHEY and CDR2 is SMNVEV (reference sequence).